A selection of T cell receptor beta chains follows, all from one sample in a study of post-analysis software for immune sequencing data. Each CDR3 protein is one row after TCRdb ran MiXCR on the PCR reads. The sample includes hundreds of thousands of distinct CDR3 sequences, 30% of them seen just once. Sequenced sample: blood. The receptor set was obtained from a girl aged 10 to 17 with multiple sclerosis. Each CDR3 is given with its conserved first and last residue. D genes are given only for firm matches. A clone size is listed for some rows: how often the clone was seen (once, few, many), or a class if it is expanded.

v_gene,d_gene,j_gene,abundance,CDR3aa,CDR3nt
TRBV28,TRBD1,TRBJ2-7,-,CASSFRGTGGPYEQYF,TGTGCCAGCAGTTTTCGCGGGACAGGGGGCCCCTACGAGCAGTACTTC
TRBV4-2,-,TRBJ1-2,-,CASNHTGSAGYTF,TGTGCCAGCAACCATACAGGGTCTGCGGGCTACACCTTC
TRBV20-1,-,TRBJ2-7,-,CSATQGRGSYEQYF,TGCAGTGCTACCCAAGGAAGGGGGAGCTACGAGCAGTACTTC
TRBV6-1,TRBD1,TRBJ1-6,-,CASSPKRDRAGNSPLHF,TGTGCCAGCAGTCCGAAGCGGGACAGGGCGGGTAATTCACCCCTCCACTTT
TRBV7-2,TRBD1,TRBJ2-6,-,CAGSLRTGALRSGANVLTF,TGTGCCGGCAGCTTAAGGACAGGGGCCCTCCGCTCTGGGGCCAACGTCCTGACTTTC
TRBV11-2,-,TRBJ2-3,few,CASSPEPYTQYF,TGTGCCAGCAGCCCCGAGCCCTATACGCAGTATTTT
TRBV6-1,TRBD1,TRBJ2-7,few,CASRRTGPGEQYF,TGTGCCAGCAGGCGGACAGGGCCGGGCGAGCAGTACTTC
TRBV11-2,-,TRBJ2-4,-,CASSFGRETNPNKNIQYF,TGTGCCAGCAGCTTTGGACGGGAAACCAATCCGAACAAAAACATTCAGTACTTC
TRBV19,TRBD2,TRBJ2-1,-,CASSFSSGPSYNEQFF,TGTGCCAGTAGTTTCTCTAGCGGACCTTCCTACAATGAGCAGTTCTTC
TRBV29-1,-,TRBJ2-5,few,CSVEIRNEETQYF,TGCAGCGTTGAAATTCGTAACGAAGAGACCCAGTACTTC
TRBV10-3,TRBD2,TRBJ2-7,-,CAISRGTSGAYEQYF,TGTGCCATCAGCCGAGGGACTAGCGGCGCGTACGAGCAGTACTTC
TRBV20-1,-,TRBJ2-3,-,CSARDGGGVPDTQYF,TGCAGTGCTAGAGATGGCGGCGGGGTCCCCGATACGCAGTATTTT